The 28 T cell receptor beta chains below come from one sample, sequenced in a study of PD-1 blockade in mismatch repair-deficient tumors. The protocol was immunoSEQ multiplex PCR, while the TCRdb copy is restricted to in-frame clones and leaves out a portion. Of roughly 79,000 clones in the sample, 80% to 90% were seen once. The material sequenced was peripheral blood, taken 44 weeks after starting pembrolizumab. The receptors derive from an adult with mismatch repair-deficient cancer.

The chain carries TRBV4-2 and TRBJ2-3; 9 bases are a match to TRBD2. From germline, CDR1 is LGHNA and CDR2 YNFKEQ. The CDR3 consists of 16 residues. The V gene end was trimmed by 5 bases and the J gene end by 0 bases; junction bases not matched to a gene: 6. CDR3 DNA: TGTGCCAGCAGCTATCTAGCGGGGACCAGCACAGATACGCAGTATTTT. The encoded protein is CASSYLAGTSTDTQYF.

The chain links TRBV7-2 to TRBJ2-7, with TRBD2 identical over 16 bases. The CDR3 extends over 16 amino acids. With V trimmed by 3 bases and J by 7 bases, 6 bases remained unmatched. In germline, CDR1 is SGHTA, CDR2 FQGNSA. The CDR3 bases are TGTGCCAGCAGCTTTGGGACTAGCGGGAGGGCAGGGGAGCAGTACTTC. It is translated as CASSFGTSGRAGEQYF. Full variable domain (outside the CDR3, taken from reference TRBV7-2 and TRBJ2-7): GAGVSQSPSNKVTEKGKDVELRCDPISGHTALYWYRQSLGQGLEFLIYFQGNSAPDKSGLPSDRFSAERTGGSVSTLTIQRTQQEDSAVYLCASSFGTSGRAGEQYFGPGTRLTVT.

V and J are TRBV11-3 and TRBJ2-1; TRBD2 matches 13 bases. J was trimmed by 8 bases and V by 5 bases; bases with no gene match: 9. Germline CDR1 SGHNT, CDR2 YENEEA. This CDR3 comprises 16 residues. CDR3 nucleotides: TGTGCCAGCAGCCCCGGACTAGCGGGAGTTGGAGATGAGCAGTTCTTC. Translation gives CASSPGLAGVGDEQFF.

The chain combines TRBV7-9 with TRBJ1-3; unclear D gene. Germline V lookup: CDR1 SEHNR, CDR2 FQNEAQ (reference sequence). Trimming pared 1 base from V and 0 bases from J, leaving 7 bases between. This CDR3 spans 15 amino acids. CDR3 sequence: CASSLGESSGNTIYF. CDR3 nucleotides: TGTGCCAGCAGCTTAGGGGAGAGCTCTGGAAACACCATATATTTT. Full variable domain (remainder filled in from reference TRBV7-9 and TRBJ1-3): DTGVSQNPRHKITKRGQNVTFRCDPISEHNRLYWYRQTLGQGPEFLTYFQNEAQLEKSRLLSDRFSAERPKGSFSTLEIQRTEQGDSAMYLCASSLGESSGNTIYFGEGSWLTVV.

The rearrangement uses TRBV10-1 and TRBJ1-1; the D gene is possibly TRBD1 (6 bases). Germline assignment: CDR1 WNHNN and CDR2 SYGVQD (reference sequence). The germline V and J ends were trimmed by 2 bases and 0 bases, with 22 bases remaining between them. The CDR3 contains 19 residues. This CDR3 is CASSEPLTGAAFMNTEAFF. CDR3 DNA sequence: TGCGCCAGCAGTGAGCCCTTGACAGGAGCAGCTTTCATGAACACTGAAGCTTTCTTT.

The sample holds a few counts of this clone. J is TRBJ1-5 and V is TRBV7-2; no clear D. The CDR3 contains 16 residues. Germline V gene data show CDR1 as SGHTA and CDR2 as FQGNSA. The V gene lost 5 bases and the J gene lost 1 base, with 15 bases spanning the gap. The CDR3 DNA follows: TGTGCCAGCAGCACCATGGGTATAGCCAGCAATCAGCCCCAGCATTTT. It is translated as CASSTMGIASNQPQHF.

The chain links TRBV25-1 to TRBJ1-1; D is possibly TRBD1 (5 bases). The V and J ends lost 7 bases and 2 bases respectively, with 20 bases between them. This CDR3 is 16 amino acids long. The germline CDR1 and CDR2 sequences are MGHDK and SYGVNS. The CDR3 spells CASTGNPGTSNTEAFF. DNA of the CDR3: TGTGCCAGCACTGGTAACCCAGGGACTTCAAACACTGAAGCTTTCTTT. The full variable domain, its missing parts supplied by reference TRBV25-1 and TRBJ1-1, is EADIYQTPRYLVIGTGKKITLECSQTMGHDKMYWYQQDPGMELHLIHYSYGVNSTEKGDLSSESTVSRIRTEHFPLTLESARPSHTSQYLCASTGNPGTSNTEAFFGQGTRLTVV.

The J gene is TRBJ2-5, the V gene TRBV30; no definite D call. The germline CDR1 and CDR2 sequences are GTSNPN and SVGIG (reference sequence). The CDR3 has 13 amino acids. V was clipped by 3 bases and J by 2 bases, with 10 bases between them. The CDR3 protein is CAWRISGQETQYF. The CDR3 nucleotides are TGTGCCTGGAGGATCAGTGGGCAAGAGACCCAGTACTTC.

This rearrangement joins TRBV2 to TRBJ2-3; D may match TRBD1 or TRBD2 (5 bases each). This CDR3 is 15 amino acids long. Germline V gives CDR1 SNHLY, CDR2 FYNNEI. Trimming cost V 3 bases and J 1 base, with 11 bases left between them. CDR3 sequence (DNA): TGTGCCAGCAGTGAGGTCGGGGCCCGCACAGATACGCAGTATTTT. This translates into CASSEVGARTDTQYF.

CDR3 nucleotide sequence: TGTGCCAGCAGGAACCGGGACAGGTTATCTGAAGCTTTCTTT. Residues: CASRNRDRLSEAFF. V gene TRBV7-9 combines with J gene TRBJ1-1; 8 bases are a match to TRBD1. The V and J ends lost 6 bases and 6 bases, in that order; junction bases with no gene match: 9. The CDR3 runs to 14 residues. The germline V gene has CDR1 SEHNR and CDR2 FQNEAQ (reference sequence).

J is TRBJ1-4 and V is TRBV5-4, with 8 bases matching TRBD1. This CDR3 contains 15 residues. Per the germline V gene, CDR1 is SGHNT and CDR2 is YYREEE (reference sequence). V lost 4 bases, J lost 7 bases, and 9 bases stayed unmatched. The CDR3 loop is CASSPGQAMGEKLFF. CDR3 nucleotides: TGTGCCAGCAGCCCGGGACAGGCGATGGGTGAAAAACTGTTTTTT. Looking up the rest from reference TRBV5-4 and TRBJ1-4 gives the full variable domain: ETGVTQSPTHLIKTRGQQVTLRCSSQSGHNTVSWYQQALGQGPQFIFQYYREEENGRGNFPPRFSGLQFPNYSSELNVNALELDDSALYLCASSPGQAMGEKLFFGSGTQLSVL.

The chain joins TRBV13 to TRBJ2-7; no reliable D call. The CDR3 spans 16 residues. The germline gives CDR1 PRHDT, CDR2 FYEKMQ (reference sequence). V lost 0 bases and J 3 bases, leaving 15 bases between the germline ends. Here the CDR3 reads CASSLGPPRANYEQYF. CDR3 nucleotides: TGTGCCAGCAGCTTAGGACCGCCTCGGGCTAACTACGAGCAGTACTTC.

This chain connects TRBV18 to TRBJ2-1; D perhaps matches TRBD2 (6 bases). V gave up 6 bases and J gave up 7 bases, with 16 bases separating them. The CDR3 is 14 residues long. Looked up from germline, CDR1 is KGHSH and CDR2 is LQKENI. The CDR3 protein is CASSQRSGENEQFF. In DNA, the CDR3 is TGTGCCAGCTCTCAAAGGTCGGGGGAGAATGAGCAGTTCTTC.

CDR3 in DNA: TGTGCCAGCAGCGTAGGGCAGGCGCCGAACACCGGGGAGCTGTTTTTT. Its translation: CASSVGQAPNTGELFF. The chain links TRBV9 to TRBJ2-2, with D unclear. The V gene's germline CDR1 is SGDLS and CDR2 YYNGEE. V was trimmed by 0 bases and J by 0 bases, leaving 9 bases between them. CDR3 length: 16 amino acids.

This rearrangement joins TRBV7-6 to TRBJ1-5, with D possibly matching TRBD1 (6 bases). The CDR3 totals 16 residues. The V end was cut by 1 base, the J end by 10 bases, with 20 bases between. From germline, CDR1 is SGHVS and CDR2 FNYEAQ. Written as DNA, the CDR3 is TGTGCCAGCAGCTTAGGGGGGAGGGGGTCATTATCACCCCAGCATTTT. As protein: CASSLGGRGSLSPQHF.

The sample holds a few counts of this clone. This chain uses TRBV7-2 with TRBJ2-3; D not certain. This CDR3 contains 15 residues. V was clipped by 1 base and J by 0 bases, with 8 bases between them. Germline CDR1 reads SGHTA; CDR2 reads FQGNSA. The CDR3 DNA follows: TGTGCCAGCAGCTTAGTTGCCGAGAGCACAGATACGCAGTATTTT. It translates to CASSLVAESTDTQYF.

The chain joins TRBV19 to TRBJ2-1; D is perhaps TRBD1 or TRBD2 (5 bases each). The CDR3 consists of 12 residues. Per germline, CDR1 LNHDA and CDR2 SQIVND (reference sequence). V was trimmed by 8 bases and J by 7 bases, leaving 12 bases between them. The CDR3 DNA reads TGTGCCAGTTCCATGGGGGAGAATGAGCAGTTCTTC. Translating it yields CASSMGENEQFF.

There are a few counts of this clone. V usage is TRBV18 and J usage is TRBJ1-5; D call uncertain. Trimming stripped 5 bases from V and 5 bases from J, with 10 bases between. CDR3 length: 13 amino acids. Germline loops: CDR1 KGHSH, CDR2 LQKENI. The CDR3 loop reads CASSGRNDQPQHF. CDR3 DNA sequence: TGTGCCAGCTCAGGAAGGAACGATCAGCCCCAGCATTTT.

The rearrangement joins TRBV25-1 to TRBJ2-7; TRBD1 is a possible D gene (5 bases). This CDR3 region has 11 residues. Deletions cut 8 bases from V and 3 bases from J, with 8 bases between. CDR1 is MGHDK, CDR2 SYGVNS, per germline. CDR3 DNA sequence: TGTGCCAGCGGTCAGGGCTACGAGCAGTACTTC. This encodes CASGQGYEQYF.

The chain uses TRBV11-3 and TRBJ2-5, with D unclear. CDR1 SGHNT and CDR2 YENEEA come from the germline V gene. This CDR3 is built from 13 residues. Trimming removed 0 bases from V and 3 bases from J, with 5 bases in between. The CDR3 is CASSLDSKETQYF. CDR3 bases: TGTGCCAGCAGCTTAGATAGTAAAGAGACCCAGTACTTC. Full variable domain (remainder filled in from reference TRBV11-3 and TRBJ2-5): EAGVVQSPRYKIIEKKQPVAFWCNPISGHNTLYWYLQNLGQGPELLIRYENEEAVDDSQLPKDRFSAERLKGVDSTLKIQPAELGDSAVYLCASSLDSKETQYFGPGTRLLVL.

The J gene is TRBJ2-1, the V gene TRBV2; TRBD2 is a possible D gene (7 bases). CDR3 length: 15 residues. Germline V gives CDR1 SNHLY, CDR2 FYNNEI. V was clipped by 8 bases and J by 1 base, with 15 bases between them. CDR3 in DNA: TGTGCCAGCCGAACTAGGGGGGGATCCTACAATGAGCAGTTCTTC. Its translation: CASRTRGGSYNEQFF. Complete variable domain (other parts from reference TRBV2 and TRBJ2-1): EPEVTQTPSHQVTQMGQEVILRCVPISNHLYFYWYRQILGQKVEFLVSFYNNEISEKSEIFDDQFSVERPDGSNFTLKIRSTKLEDSAMYFCASRTRGGSYNEQFFGPGTRLTVL.

This clone was recorded a few times. The V call is TRBV6-1, the J call TRBJ1-1; tentatively, D is TRBD1 (6 bases). Between the trimmed V and J ends, which lost 2 bases and 5 bases, there was a span of 24 bases. This CDR3 has 18 residues. Germline V gene sequence: CDR1 MNHNS, CDR2 SASEGT. CDR3 DNA: TGTGCCAGCAGTGAAAACTATAAGAGGCAGGGGAGAGGGACTGAAGCTTTCTTT. Protein product: CASSENYKRQGRGTEAFF.

This clone was counted between two and nine times. The J gene is TRBJ2-3, the V gene TRBV4-2, with 13 bases aligning to TRBD2. The CDR3 totals 16 residues. After removal of 0 bases from V and 7 bases from J, the junction contained 4 bases not matched to a gene. From germline, CDR1 is LGHNA and CDR2 YNFKEQ. The CDR3 sequence: CASSQDGLAGANTQYF. The CDR3 DNA reads as TGTGCCAGCAGCCAAGATGGACTAGCGGGAGCAAATACGCAGTATTTT.

The chain joins TRBV5-4 to TRBJ2-7; 7 bases map to TRBD2. The V gene's germline CDR1 is SGHNT and CDR2 YYREEE (reference sequence). After removal of 4 bases from V and 6 bases from J, the junction contained 10 bases not matched to a gene. This CDR3 spans 14 amino acids. Here the CDR3 reads CASSSLRLASEQYF. DNA of the CDR3: TGTGCCAGCAGCAGCCTCCGACTAGCCTCCGAGCAGTACTTC.

This clone was recorded a few times. The chain is built from TRBV5-1 and TRBJ2-7, with D unclear. CDR3 length: 13 residues. Trimming left V 2 bases short and J 1 base short, with 7 bases between. Germline CDR1 reads SGHRS; CDR2 reads YFSETQ. Here the CDR3 reads CASSFGQSYEQYF. The CDR3 nucleotides read TGCGCCAGCAGCTTTGGTCAGTCCTACGAGCAGTACTTC.

The rearrangement links TRBV6-4 to TRBJ1-2; D is ambiguous. The CDR3 has 16 residues. Looked up from germline, CDR1 is MRHNA and CDR2 is SNTAGT. V lost 2 bases and J lost 8, with 21 bases in between. CDR3 sequence: CASSDTIQSPAEGYTF. In nucleotides, the CDR3 is TGTGCCAGCAGTGACACGATACAGAGCCCCGCGGAAGGCTACACCTTC.

The chain has TRBV10-3 and TRBJ2-1; 8 bases are shared with TRBD2. The V and J ends lost 0 bases and 3 bases, in that order; junction bases with no gene match: 4. Germline V CDR1 and CDR2: ENHRY, SYGVKD. The CDR3 spans 16 residues. The CDR3 sequence is CAISESFSGNYNEQFF. CDR3 sequence (DNA): TGTGCCATCAGTGAGTCGTTTAGCGGGAACTACAATGAGCAGTTCTTC.

The V gene is TRBV11-2, the J gene TRBJ1-2; no definite D call. CDR3 length: 12 amino acids. Germline-derived CDR1 and CDR2 are SGHAT and FQNNGV. V was pared by 3 bases and J by 6 bases, with 8 bases between. In DNA form, the CDR3 reads TGTGCCAGCAGCTTCGCTCCCGATGGCTACACCTTC. It yields the protein CASSFAPDGYTF.